One and the same sample provided the 25 T cell receptor beta chains below, sequenced in a study of blood T cells in healthy people across ages. Through a sample-barcoded 5' primer and a J-beta primer mix, a second PCR was run for about 6 to 11 cycles. TCRdb recomputed calls from the 5' RACE reads with MiXCR, one row per CDR3 protein. The sample has over 600,000 distinct CDR3 sequences, roughly 41% seen once. What was sequenced was blood. The receptors stem from a man aged 80 or over in good health.

As concerns this clonotype: One junction end does not reproduce the germline sequence, and a read error may be involved. The chain combines TRBV6-2 or TRBV6-3 with TRBJ2-1; TRBD1 matches at 9 bases. Germline loops: CDR1 MNHEY, CDR2 SVGEGT. The CDR3 covers 15 residues. The CDR3 bases are TGTGCCAGCAGTTATAAGCGACAGGGGGGCAATGAGCTGTTCTTC. This encodes CASSYKRQGGNELFF.

Concerning this clonotype itself: This may be a read error: a much more frequent sequence differs by one nucleotide. The chain links TRBV29-1 to TRBJ2-5; TRBD2 is a possible D gene (6 bases). The CDR3 has 13 residues. Germline V gene data show CDR1 as SQVTM and CDR2 as ANQGSEA. The CDR3 region is CNVAGLTGETQYF. CDR3 DNA sequence: TGCAACGTGGCGGGACTTACGGGAGAGACCCAGTACTTC. Looking up the rest from reference TRBV29-1 and TRBJ2-5 gives the full variable domain: SAVISQKPSRDICQRGTSLTIQCQVDSQVTMMFWYRQQPGQSLTLIATANQGSEATYESGFVIDKFPISRPNLTFSTLTVSNMSPEDSSIYLCNVAGLTGETQYFGPGTRLLVL.

This clonotype was detected a few times. The chain carries TRBV7-9 and TRBJ2-3; D perhaps matches TRBD1 (5 bases). The germline gives CDR1 SEHNR, CDR2 FQNEAQ (reference sequence). V was shortened by 5 bases and J by 8 bases, with 17 bases between the two germline ends. This CDR3 region has 14 residues. CDR3 region: CASSLGQSYSTQYF. Written as DNA, the CDR3 is TGTGCCAGCAGCCTCGGACAAAGCTATTCTACGCAGTATTTT.

This clonotype has just a few counts. This rearrangement joins TRBV9 to TRBJ1-4; 7 bases fit TRBD1. Germline values: CDR1 SGDLS, CDR2 YYNGEE. The V segment lost 0 bases and the J segment 3 bases; nucleotides outside the gene matches: 2. The CDR3 spans 15 residues. The CDR3, as DNA: TGTGCCAGCAGCGTAGGCGGGACAGCTAATGAAAAACTGTTTTTT. Translating gives CASSVGGTANEKLFF.

The chain combines TRBV28 with TRBJ2-1, with TRBD2 as a possible D gene (5 bases). The CDR3 totals 14 residues. Germline-derived CDR1 and CDR2 are MDHEN and SYDVKM. V was cut by 8 bases and J by 7 bases, with 18 bases left in between. The CDR3 is CASRMEAMGNEQFF. The CDR3 coding sequence is TGTGCCAGCCGTATGGAGGCAATGGGAAATGAGCAGTTCTTC.

This clonotype was detected a few times. The J gene is TRBJ1-5, the V gene TRBV12-3 or TRBV12-4; D gene unclear. Trimming removed 3 bases from V and 5 bases from J, with 14 bases in between. The CDR3 is made up of 15 amino acids. The CDR3 reads CASSFNWAEDQPQHF. Here the CDR3 DNA reads TGTGCCAGCAGTTTTAATTGGGCTGAAGATCAGCCCCAGCATTTT.

This clonotype was picked up a small number of times. This chain links TRBV30 with TRBJ2-7; D might be TRBD2 (6 bases). Per the germline V gene, CDR1 is GTSNPN and CDR2 is SVGIG (reference sequence). The CDR3 has 13 amino acids. V was shortened by 2 bases and J by 4 bases, with 12 bases between the two germline ends. CDR3 bases: TGTGCCTGGAGTCCGGGACTGGGATACGAGCAGTACTTC. It codes for CAWSPGLGYEQYF.

The V call is TRBV6-2 or TRBV6-3, the J call TRBJ2-4; TRBD2 aligns across 9 bases. The CDR3 covers 16 residues. The germline V gene encodes CDR1 MNHEY and CDR2 SVGEGT. V dropped 6 bases and J dropped 5; count of bases not matched to a gene: 11. CDR3 region: CASSRTISGSQNIQYF. The CDR3 DNA reads TGTGCCAGCAGCCGCACTATTAGCGGGAGTCAAAACATTCAGTACTTC.

The chain employs TRBV5-4 and TRBJ2-1; maybe TRBD2 (6 bases). Trimming left V 4 bases short and J 10 bases short, with 18 bases between. Germline assignment: CDR1 SGHNT and CDR2 YYREEE (reference sequence). The CDR3 is 14 residues long. CDR3 sequence (DNA): TGTGCCAGCAGCAGGGGCGGGACCTCCTACGAGCAGTTCTTC. Residues: CASSRGGTSYEQFF.

The sample holds a few counts of this clonotype. The chain links TRBV6-5 to TRBJ2-5, with 8 bases aligning to TRBD1. V shed 6 bases, J shed 5 bases, and the junction held 8 bases outside the gene matches. The CDR3 has 14 residues. The germline CDR1 and CDR2 sequences are MNHEY and SVGAGI. Here the CDR3 reads CASRPWDRRETQYF. The CDR3 DNA follows: TGTGCCAGCAGACCCTGGGACAGGAGGGAGACCCAGTACTTC.

The chain couples TRBV27 to TRBJ2-2; the D is unclear. Germline loops: CDR1 MNHEY, CDR2 SMNVEV (reference sequence). V dropped 4 bases and J dropped 5 bases, with 8 bases sitting between them. This CDR3 region has 13 residues. The CDR3 sequence is CASSSESTGELFF. CDR3 bases: TGTGCCAGCAGTTCAGAATCTACCGGGGAGCTGTTTTTT.

This clonotype came up a few times. The chain combines TRBV5-1 with TRBJ2-5; D remains unclear. The CDR3 consists of 14 residues. V was clipped by 0 bases and J by 5 bases, with 11 bases between them. Germline loops: CDR1 SGHRS, CDR2 YFSETQ. CDR3 DNA sequence: TGCGCCAGCAGCTTGGCGGGCACAGCGGAGACCCAGTACTTC. Its translation is CASSLAGTAETQYF.

CDR3 nucleotide sequence: TGCAGTGTTCAAAGCGGGTCGGTCGGTAGCAATGAGCAGTTCTTC. It is translated as CSVQSGSVGSNEQFF. The J gene is TRBJ2-1, the V gene TRBV20-1; tentatively, D is TRBD2 (6 bases). V was cut by 7 bases and J by 6 bases, with 22 bases left in between. The CDR3 spans 15 residues. Germline V gene lookup returns CDR1 DFQATT and CDR2 SNEGSKA (reference sequence).

This clonotype turned up a few times. This rearrangement joins TRBV7-2 to TRBJ2-1, with a weak D call TRBD1 (5 bases). Germline loops: CDR1 SGHTA, CDR2 FQGNSA. The germline V and J ends were trimmed by 7 bases and 6 bases, with 19 bases remaining between them. The CDR3 sequence is 15 residues long. CDR3 sequence (DNA): TGTGCCAGCACACTACAGGTGATTGAGTTCAATGAGCAGTTCTTC. Residues: CASTLQVIEFNEQFF.

This clonotype was seen a single time. The J gene is TRBJ2-5, the V gene TRBV7-2; D gene unclear. There are 16 residues in the CDR3. V was pared by 5 bases and J by 1 base, with 17 bases between. Germline CDR1 and CDR2: SGHTA and FQGNSA. CDR3 in amino acids: CASSLAASQPQETQYF. CDR3 bases: TGTGCCAGCAGCCTGGCTGCGAGCCAACCCCAAGAGACCCAGTACTTC.

The gene calls are TRBV20-1 and TRBJ1-4, with a weak D call TRBD1 (5 bases). This CDR3 region has 14 residues. Germline CDR1 and CDR2: DFQATT and SNEGSKA (reference sequence). Trimming left V 6 bases short and J 8 bases short, with 19 bases between. CDR3 residues: CSASDKGGGEKLFF. CDR3 nucleotides: TGCAGTGCATCTGACAAGGGTGGGGGGGAAAAACTGTTTTTT.

This chain uses TRBV6-6 with TRBJ2-5, with TRBD1 matching over 10 bases. The trim removed 5 bases at V and 6 bases at J, leaving 6 bases unmatched. This CDR3 spans 14 amino acids. CDR1 is MNHNY, CDR2 SVGAGI, per germline (reference sequence). The CDR3 loop reads CASSETGGTKTQYF. CDR3 coding DNA: TGTGCCAGCAGTGAGACAGGGGGCACGAAGACCCAGTACTTC.

This clonotype occurred a few times. V gene TRBV6-5 combines with J gene TRBJ1-5, with D unclear. V dropped 6 bases and J dropped 2 bases, with 8 bases sitting between them. The CDR3 contains 13 residues. From germline, CDR1 is MNHEY and CDR2 SVGAGI. The CDR3 DNA follows: TGTGCCAGCAGGCCTTCAGGCAATCAGCCCCAGCATTTT. Protein product: CASRPSGNQPQHF.

The V call is TRBV20-1, the J call TRBJ2-6, with 8 bases that match TRBD1. Germline assignment: CDR1 DFQATT and CDR2 SNEGSKA (reference sequence). The CDR3 spans 15 residues. V dropped 4 bases and J dropped 2; count of bases not matched to a gene: 4. Written as DNA, the CDR3 is TGCAGTGCTAAAGCAGGGGGCACTGGGGCCAACGTCCTGACTTTC. Translating it yields CSAKAGGTGANVLTF.

V and J are TRBV4-3 and TRBJ2-1, with 12 bases fitting TRBD2. V lost 4 bases and J lost 6; bases outside the gene matches: 10. There are 17 residues in the CDR3. Germline V gene data show CDR1 as LGHNA and CDR2 as YSLEER. The CDR3 bases are TGCGCCAGCAGCCGCCTAGCGGGAGGGGGGGAACTCAATGAGCAGTTCTTC. Residues: CASSRLAGGGELNEQFF.

The chain links TRBV7-9 to TRBJ1-1, with D uncertain. The CDR3 spans 16 residues. CDR1 and CDR2 (germline): SEHNR, FQNEAQ (reference sequence). Trimming took 1 base from V and 3 from J, leaving 15 bases between them. CDR3 nucleotide sequence: TGTGCCAGCAGCTTAGGACGGAGACGATGGGACACTGAAGCTTTCTTT. This translates into CASSLGRRRWDTEAFF.

This clonotype appeared a few times. The chain has TRBV20-1 and TRBJ2-7; tentatively, D is TRBD1 (6 bases). V was trimmed by 4 bases and J by 6 bases, leaving 16 bases between them. Per germline, CDR1 DFQATT and CDR2 SNEGSKA (reference sequence). This CDR3 has 13 residues. The CDR3 region has the DNA TGCAGTGCTATTCAGGGGAGCGCTGTCGAGCAGTACTTC. Translation gives CSAIQGSAVEQYF.

About this clonotype itself: One end of the junction varies from germline; a read error may be responsible. The chain has TRBV28 and TRBJ1-2, with TRBD1 identical over 7 bases. CDR3 length: 13 residues. Per germline, CDR1 MDHEN and CDR2 SYDVKM. CDR3 protein: CTSSQTGRNDYTF. CDR3 DNA sequence: TGTACCAGCAGCCAGACAGGGCGGAATGACTACACCTTC.

This chain links TRBV5-1 with TRBJ1-6, with TRBD1 matching over 12 bases. The V gene end was trimmed by 5 bases and the J gene end by 6 bases; junction bases not matched to a gene: 6. Germline lookup yields CDR1 SGHRS and CDR2 YFSETQ. CDR3 length equals 16 residues. The CDR3: CASRSGTGGSNSPLHF. The CDR3 DNA is TGCGCCAGCAGATCCGGGACAGGGGGCTCTAATTCACCCCTCCACTTT.

This clonotype was detected ten times or more. This chain joins TRBV6-6 and TRBJ2-5, with D tentatively TRBD1 (6 bases). Germline V gene sequence: CDR1 MNHNY, CDR2 SVGAGI (reference sequence). This CDR3 comprises 14 residues. Between the trimmed V and J ends, which lost 6 bases and 5 bases, there was a span of 16 bases. CDR3 loop: CASSVGDNGETQYF. DNA of the CDR3: TGTGCCAGCAGCGTCGGGGACAACGGGGAGACCCAGTACTTC.